This T cell receptor beta chain stems from a study of cytomegalovirus exposure and HLA in healthy donors (dated by TCRdb to the late 2010s). Background on the whole study: In an earlier analysis of approximately 640 of the donors, 250 to 300 Gb of sequence data and approximately 120 million unique TCR beta sequences from 180 million or so T cells were reported. An early release covering over 500 HLA-typed donors comprised 250 to 350 gigabases of sequencing data and tens of millions of unique TCR sequences. Of the 398 genotyped donors, approximately 80% fell in the genetic ancestry cluster associated with self-reported Caucasian donors. The study aimed to test whether cataloging public T cell receptors could reveal signatures of past pathogen exposure. The study used immunosequencing to profile the T cell repertoires of about 670 subjects and linked those repertoires to cytomegalovirus serostatus. A separate validation cohort of approximately 120 different subjects was used in addition to the 666-subject first cohort. To predict cytomegalovirus infection status, the study brought together high-throughput TCR immunosequencing, statistical association of individual TCRs with disease status, and machine learning. A later analysis re-analyzed previously published TCR beta repertoires from about 600 donors and added high-resolution HLA genotyping to study TCR occurrence patterns. In the later analysis, no new phenotypic data were used to find candidate immune exposures; instead, reliance was placed on TCR beta sequences and their occurrence across donors. An earlier analysis of nearly 600 of the donors applied high-throughput TCR beta sequencing to assess whether each TCR beta V gene segment acted as functional or pseudogenic. Donor age, sex, ethnicity and CMV serostatus were compiled together with the repertoire data. In a later genetic analysis, genome-wide SNP genotypes for about 60% of the 666 donors were used, and that subset was treated as a discovery cohort. All discovery cohort repertoires had been generated using a single sequencing platform. Both class I and class II loci were covered by HLA typing, at four-digit resolution. Typing coverage varied by locus: roughly 629-630 donors for A, B, C, DRB1 and DQB1; 522 for DQA1; over 600 for DPA1; under 490 for DPB1. Because of strong linkage in the cohort, 5 or 6 DR-DQ haplotypes were treated as single units for association and clustering. On average, roughly 200,000 unique TCR beta nucleotide sequences were sequenced per donor among 398 genotyped donors of the cohort, with 15% to 20% of those sequences being non-productive.

The cohort was made up of roughly 670 healthy bone marrow donors. At the time of sampling, all cohort members were nominally healthy, though unrecorded immune exposures were likely present. The donor was CMV seronegative and belonged to the group of over 300 seronegative cohort members. A peripheral blood sample was collected from each donor, and TCR beta sequencing was performed on peripheral blood mononuclear cells. The Qiagen DNeasy Blood Extraction Kit was used to extract genomic DNA from the blood cell samples. The investigation overall reported the following: Because the 87-base-pair reads could not distinguish some IMGT-functional V segments, including TRBV6-2 and TRBV6-3, those segments were excluded. In both the original and validation cohorts, the classifier was reported to diagnose cytomegalovirus status with high specificity and sensitivity. In a later analysis, around 17,000 TCR beta sequences were associated with specific HLA alleles at a false discovery rate of 0.05. A few of the identified cytomegalovirus-associated TCR beta chains were confirmed in vitro to be specific for cytomegalovirus antigens. A later genetic analysis reported fewer N-insertions in productive TCRs among donors in an Asian-associated ancestry cluster than the roughly 720-donor mean. An earlier analysis of 587 of the donors showed that most TCR beta V segments appeared in productive rearrangements either about 87% or about 30% of the time, which broadly matched IMGT annotations. The study gave a list of under 200 TCR beta chains associated with cytomegalovirus. Most CMV-associated TCR beta chains appeared to be HLA-restricted in a later analysis, and the HLA associations seemed to be driven largely by CMV exposure. It was suggested by the authors that the approach could potentially be generalized to other disease states and immunological phenotypes. In this cohort, only TCR beta chains were sequenced, and detectable features were limited by the absence of alpha or paired-chain data. Because counts were too low, roughly 17 rarely observed V segments, including chromosome 9 orphons, were left out of the earlier analysis of a few hundred of the donors. In a later analysis, TCR association rates were found to vary across HLA loci, with the most associated TCRs seen for DRB1 alleles and the fewest for HLA-C alleles. An association between a missense DCLRE1C variant and V-gene and J-gene trimming of TCR beta chains was found in a later genetic analysis and replicated in an independent cohort. Compared with equally common non-associated chains, HLA-associated TCR beta chains in a later analysis were more clonally expanded and had lower generation probabilities. Because some donors lacked HLA typing at each locus, the association tests relied only on the typed subset. Linkage disequilibrium might explain the correlated functional status among segregating V segments, but an unknown experimental factor could not be excluded. Across donors, most TCR sequences were observed very rarely, whereas some public TCRs were present in many individuals. Strong co-occurrence of HLA alleles, especially DR and DQ, made assigning TCR associations to individual alleles difficult. A further reported finding was that TCR beta sequences accurately predicted the HLA-A and HLA-B alleles for most subjects in the first cohort. According to a later analysis, parvovirus B19, influenza, CMV and Epstein-Barr virus appeared linked to several top co-occurrence clusters. Presence/absence analyses assumed roughly uniform sequencing depth across donors, an assumption that may not hold. The sequencing pipeline was judged likely to have produced a cluster of highly shared sequence variants as a technical artifact. The only immune exposure information available for the cohort was CMV serostatus.

A word on this clone: Its antigen specificity is not known. No per-base quality is available; no much larger clone lies one base away.

The V and J ends are trimmed by 7 bases and 7 bases, leaving 11 bases between them. Its CDR3 holds 12 amino acids, cysteine through phenylalanine. Kept here is only the CDR3 DNA, which spans 36 bases and is read in frame from base 1. The CDR1 and CDR2 encoded by the germline V gene (reference sequence) are MNHNY and SVGAGI. Receptor libraries were prepared by the immunoSEQ multiplex PCR assay. The multiplex PCR relied on a mix of 60 forward primers for TCR Vbeta segments and 13 reverse primers for TCR Jbeta segments. A multiplex PCR assay on genomic DNA amplified the CDR3 region of rearranged TCR beta genes. On the Illumina HiSeq System, the amplified TCR beta libraries were sequenced as 87-base-pair reads. Per the original workflow: In a later analysis, some 80 million unique TCR beta chains were counted across the roughly 700 repertoires, and roughly 10 million of these chains were shared by at least two donors. Raw reads were error-corrected and collapsed into unique sequences by a nearest-neighbor algorithm in which closely related sequences were merged to remove PCR and sequencing errors. CDR3 sequences were aligned to IMGT reference sequences to assign V, D and J gene segments. Each retained sequence needed at least a six-nucleotide match to both a V gene segment and a J gene segment. A rearrangement counted as productive if the CDR3 had no stop codons and remained in frame with V and J, and every other rearrangement counted as non-productive. Following IMGT convention, CDR3 was defined as the stretch from the second conserved V-encoded cysteine up to the conserved J-encoded phenylalanine. The earlier analysis of 500 to 650 of the donors excluded any sequence lacking an unambiguous match to a single V gene segment. An earlier analysis of a few hundred of the donors classified V segments as functional when productive rearrangements were above 56.7% and as segregating when the standard deviation between donors was above 5%. A statistical classification framework was built to diagnose cytomegalovirus status from the catalog of TCR beta chain sequences. V and J gene assignment, in a later analysis, came from comparing TCR nucleotide sequences with IMGT/GENE-DB human TR gene sequences. A later analysis assigned CDR3 sequences and most-parsimonious VDJ recombination scenarios with the TCRdist pipeline. In a later analysis, each TCR beta chain was defined by its CDR3 amino acid sequence together with its V-gene family, and reads without a unique V-gene family were excluded. As a way to deal with suspected cross-contamination and a sequencing artifact, a later analysis dropped 500 to 700 nucleotide sequences that were highly shared and had low generation probability. In a later analysis, a clonal expansion index for each public chain was calculated from normalized within-repertoire ranks of inferred template counts. In a later analysis, generation probabilities were computed with a VDJ recombination model fitted to out-of-frame rearrangements, and the resulting probabilities were checked against IGoR. Hypergeometric tests were used in a later analysis to score TCR-TCR, TCR-HLA and TCR-CMV co-occurrence, with a repertoire-size bias correction applied to the TCR pairs. To estimate false discovery rates, a later analysis permuted the HLA or CMV assignments 20 times. In a later analysis, co-occurring TCRs were grouped with DBSCAN, and TCRdist sequence similarity was added when clustering was performed within HLA-allele-positive subsets. For co-occurrence clustering, repertoires with fewer than 30,000 or more than 120,000 public chains were excluded, along with four to six repertoires with anomalous nucleotide sharing. Held by TCRdb, this immuneACCESS table contains in-frame sequences only and omits some clones. Under half of the omission traces to an unresolved V gene where checked; the cause of the rest is unknown. V and J calls and clone size come straight from that table; D and trimming were deduced from the DNA. The sample table contains 250,000 or so clones; only one count was recorded for roughly 91% of them. The leading ten clones occupy 1.5% to 2% of the sample.

The sequencing sample was made of PBMCs. Here the chain combines TRBV6-6 and TRBJ2-1; matching of 5 bases hints at TRBD2 as the D gene. The source is a girl aged 2 to 9 in good health and CMV-seronegative. The CDR3 sequence is CASTRGPNEQFF. The nucleotide sequence is given as TGTGCCAGCACTCGCGGGCCGAATGAGCAGTTCTTC.